The 4 T cell receptor beta chains below all came from one sample that was sequenced in a study of blood T cell repertoires in COVID-19. Profiling relied on immunoSEQ multiplex PCR, and the TCRdb table lists in-frame clones only, not all of them. The sample comprises 110,000 to 150,000 clones, approximately 83% of which are singletons, and around 8% rests with the top ten. Sequences were obtained from peripheral blood. Receptors originate from a human donor in a cohort sampled during active COVID-19.

About this clone: An end of the junction differs from the germline gene, which may be a read error. V usage is TRBV18 and J usage is TRBJ2-1, with 9 bases fitting TRBD1. Looked up from germline, CDR1 is KGHSH and CDR2 is LQKENI. The length of the CDR3 is 12 residues. CDR3 nucleotide sequence: TGTGCCAGCTCACCACAACAGGGGGCTTTAGTCTTC. Amino acids: CASSPQQGALVF.

This sequence joins TRBV5-8 and TRBJ1-1; D gene ambiguous. The CDR3 length is 14 residues. Trimming shortened V by 2 bases and J by 6 bases, and 14 bases separated the two germline ends. From germline, CDR1 is SGHTS and CDR2 YDEGEE. CDR3 in DNA: TGTGCCAGCAGCTTTCAGACTTACCGGCCTGAAGCTTTCTTT. Translating gives CASSFQTYRPEAFF.

This clone has only a few counts. The V and J genes are TRBV6-5 and TRBJ1-5; 9 bases align to TRBD1. Trimming cost V 6 bases and J 4 bases; bases outside gene matches: 7. From germline, CDR1 is MNHEY and CDR2 SVGAGI. The CDR3 is made up of 15 amino acids. The CDR3 nucleotides are TGTGCCAGCAGAGCAATCGGGACAGGGAATCAGCCCCAGCATTTT. This translates into CASRAIGTGNQPQHF.

This clone occurred a few times. CDR3 DNA: TGTGCCAGCAGCGTAGGATGGCAACCGTACCAAGAGACCCAGTACTTC. Protein product: CASSVGWQPYQETQYF. This sequence joins TRBV9 and TRBJ2-5; no clear D. The CDR3 consists of 16 residues. Looked up from germline, CDR1 is SGDLS and CDR2 is YYNGEE. V lost 0 bases and J 0 bases, leaving 12 bases between the germline ends.